There are a few counts of the clone carrying this TCR beta chain. The sample belongs to a study of tumor-infiltrating lymphocytes in primary liver carcinoma. Study context: Participating patients were men and women between 30 and 69 years old. Samples yielded about 3.65 to 8 million productive TCRbeta reads, similar across tissue types.

TCR beta cDNA was reverse-transcribed from approximately 0.45 ug of total RNA. The reaction used a constant-region primer and ProtoScript II reverse transcriptase. Sequencing libraries for TCR beta derived from three nested multiplex PCR rounds that used slightly modified ARM-PCR. A single record per CDR3 protein comes from TCRdb applying MiXCR to the multiplex PCR reads. The table includes 250,000 to 350,000 distinct CDR3 sequences, around three fifths detected once. Germline DNA was also extracted, with blood RNA taken from unsorted whole blood. There were only treatment-naive patients, all with chronic HBV infection. Sequences were obtained from peripheral blood. This clonotype originated in a young woman with primary liver carcinoma and hepatitis B virus infection.

The CDR3 sequence is CASILTGGTGELFF. The CDR3 DNA follows: TGTGCCAGCATTCTAACAGGGGGCACCGGGGAGCTGTTTTTT. This rearrangement joins TRBV6-2 or TRBV6-3 to TRBJ2-2; 8 nucleotides line up with TRBD1. Per the germline V gene, CDR1 is MNHEY and CDR2 is SVGEGT. J gave up 4 bases and V 7 bases, and 5 bases lay outside the gene matches. CDR3 length: 14 residues.